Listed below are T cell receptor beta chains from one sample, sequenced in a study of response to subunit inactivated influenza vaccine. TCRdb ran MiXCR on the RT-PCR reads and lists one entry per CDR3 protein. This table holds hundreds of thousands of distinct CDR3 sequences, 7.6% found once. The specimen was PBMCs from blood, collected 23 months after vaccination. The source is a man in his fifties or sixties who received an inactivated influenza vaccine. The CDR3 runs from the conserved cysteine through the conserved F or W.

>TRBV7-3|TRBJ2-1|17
CASSLPRGSGASNEQFF
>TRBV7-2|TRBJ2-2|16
CASRATSGRATGELFF
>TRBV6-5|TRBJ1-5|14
CASSWGRGYQPQHF
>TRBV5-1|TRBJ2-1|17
CASSSRQRASSYNEQFF
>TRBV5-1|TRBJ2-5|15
CASSLGPSDQETQYF
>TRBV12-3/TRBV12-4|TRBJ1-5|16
CASTQGERYSNQPQHF
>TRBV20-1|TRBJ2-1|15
CSARGPGLAVDEQFF
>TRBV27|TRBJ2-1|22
CASSLSGLAGSRILRSYNEQFF
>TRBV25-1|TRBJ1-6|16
CASSDKGSWAPSPLHF
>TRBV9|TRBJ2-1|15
CASSPRTTLASEQFF
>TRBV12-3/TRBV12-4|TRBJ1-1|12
CASSFGEVRAFF
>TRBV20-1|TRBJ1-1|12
CSARDGQPEAFF
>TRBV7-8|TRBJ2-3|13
CAIINGREREQYF
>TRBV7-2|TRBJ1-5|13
CASSSSGSQPQHF
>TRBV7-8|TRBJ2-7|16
CASSQRLAGTHYEQYF
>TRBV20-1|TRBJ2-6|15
CSARGASSGANVLTF
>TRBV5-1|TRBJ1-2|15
CASSWGQGDPASYTF
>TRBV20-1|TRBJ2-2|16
CSARDIQGANDGELFF
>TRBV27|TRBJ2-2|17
CASSWIGGRVNTGELFF
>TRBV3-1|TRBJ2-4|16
CASSRGQGLAKNIQYF
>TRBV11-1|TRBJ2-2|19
CASSLQSRDSPTNTGELFF
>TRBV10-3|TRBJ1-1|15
CAISDGGDQNTEAFF
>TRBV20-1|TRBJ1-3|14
CSASRGLSGNTIYF
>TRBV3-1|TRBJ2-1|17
CASSFLPGLAGEYEQFF
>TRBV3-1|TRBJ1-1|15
CASSQDRAGFTEAFF
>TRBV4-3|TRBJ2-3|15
CASSQEDREADTQYF
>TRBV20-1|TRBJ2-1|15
CSARERRNRYNEQFF